The rows below give T cell receptor beta chains drawn from one sample of a study of Graves' ophthalmopathy and Graves' hyperthyroidism. One entry per CDR3 protein, called by TCRdb with MiXCR from the multiplex PCR reads. The sample lists over a million distinct CDR3 sequences, less than 45% occurring once. The sequencing input was peripheral blood or thyroid tissue (not recorded which). These receptors were collected from an adult man with Graves' hyperthyroidism. Both conserved end residues are part of each CDR3. A D gene is named only where the DNA matches it firmly. Clone size is shown for a subset of rows, as once, few, many or a class of expanded clone.

v_call	d_call	clone_size	j_call	cdr3_nt	cdr3_aa
TRBV7-9	-	many	TRBJ2-7	TGTGCCAGCACAGCGGAGATCTACGAGCAGTACTTC	CASTAEIYEQYF
TRBV19	-	many	TRBJ1-1	TGTGCCACGAGTCCCTGGGGGTTGACTGAAGCTTTCTTT	CATSPWGLTEAFF
TRBV5-1	TRBD2	many	TRBJ2-3	TGCGCCAGCAGCTTTAGCGGGGGCGGCACAGATACGCAGTATTTT	CASSFSGGGTDTQYF
TRBV4-2	TRBD2	few	TRBJ2-2	TGTGCCAGCAGCCAAGAAGGTGCTAGCGGGCCGAACACCGGGGAGCTGTTTTTT	CASSQEGASGPNTGELFF
TRBV20-1	TRBD1	many	TRBJ2-7	TGCAGTGCTAGAGACGGACAGGGATCGGACGAGCAGTACTTC	CSARDGQGSDEQYF
TRBV28	TRBD2	once	TRBJ2-2	TGTGCCAGCAGTTTCTCGGGACTAGCGGCCGATACCGGGGAGCTGTTTTTT	CASSFSGLAADTGELFF
TRBV11-2	-	many	TRBJ1-6	TGTGCCAGCAGATTAAGGGCGAGCGATAATTCACCCCTCCACTTT	CASRLRASDNSPLHF
TRBV12-3/TRBV12-4	-	-	TRBJ2-5	TGTGCCAGCAGTTTATGGGGGTTGCAGGAGACCCAGTACTTC	CASSLWGLQETQYF
TRBV14	-	few	TRBJ1-1	TGTGCCAGCAGCCTTTCGGGTTTAAGGGCAGAAGCTTTCTTT	CASSLSGLRAEAFF
TRBV29-1	TRBD1	many	TRBJ1-4	TGCAGCGTTGAAATCAGGGGGAGTGAAAAACTGTTTTTT	CSVEIRGSEKLFF
TRBV3-1	-	few	TRBJ2-7	TGTGCCAGCACCCTAGGCGGAACCTACGAGCAGTACTTC	CASTLGGTYEQYF
TRBV7-9	TRBD2	many	TRBJ2-7	TGTGCCAGCCGATTAGCGGGAGAGGGCGAGCAGTACTTC	CASRLAGEGEQYF
TRBV10-3	-	many	TRBJ1-1	TGTGCCATCAGTGAGTCAGGACAGATGGGGAACACTGAAGCTTTCTTT	CAISESGQMGNTEAFF
TRBV4-1	-	-	TRBJ1-1	TGCGCCAGCAACCAAGATCCGGGGATAATGAACACTGAAGCTTTCTTT	CASNQDPGIMNTEAFF
TRBV5-5	-	many	TRBJ1-2	TGTGCCAGCAGCGACCCGGCGGGGCCGTACTATGGCTACACCTTC	CASSDPAGPYYGYTF
TRBV25-1	-	many	TRBJ2-7	TGTGCCAGCAGTGGTGTAATTGGGGAGCAGTACTTC	CASSGVIGEQYF
TRBV10-3	-	-	TRBJ2-6	TGTGCCATCAGTGAGTCGAAGGGCAACGTCCTGACTTTC	CAISESKGNVLTF
TRBV29-1	-	many	TRBJ2-2	TGCAGCGCCCCTGCGGGACCCGGGGAGCTGTTTTTT	CSAPAGPGELFF
TRBV6-4	TRBD1	many	TRBJ1-2	TGTGCCAGCAGCCGACAGGGAACCGATGGCTACACCTTC	CASSRQGTDGYTF
TRBV7-2	-	-	TRBJ1-3	TGTGCCAGCAGCTTAGATACAAGGGGCGCCATATATTTT	CASSLDTRGAIYF
TRBV7-6	-	many	TRBJ1-5	TGTGCCGAACCCCCCCCGCCCCAGCATTTT	CAEPPPPQHF
TRBV7-7	-	-	TRBJ1-1	TGTGCTAGCAGCCCCAGGGATATATCGGAGGCTTTCTTT	CASSPRDISEAFF
TRBV10-3	-	many	TRBJ1-2	TGTGCCATCAGTTTCCCTGGGGATCTCTATTATGGCTACACCTTC	CAISFPGDLYYGYTF
TRBV10-3	-	-	TRBJ1-4	TGTGCCATCAGCGCCGTCGCAGGGAGAACTAATGAAAAACTGTTTTTT	CAISAVAGRTNEKLFF
TRBV20-1	TRBD2	-	TRBJ2-5	TGCAGTGCCCGAGGACTAGCGGGGGCCCCGGGGGCGAAAGAGACCCAGTACTTC	CSARGLAGAPGAKETQYF
TRBV5-6	TRBD1	-	TRBJ2-2	TGTGCCAGCAGCTTCCGACAGGGGGCGACTGGGGAGCTGTTTTTT	CASSFRQGATGELFF
TRBV12-5	TRBD1	-	TRBJ1-4	TGTGCCAGCAGTCCGGGACAGAGGGCAGCAGGGTTTCGAGAAAAACTGTTTTTT	CASSPGQRAAGFREKLFF
TRBV4-1	-	few	TRBJ2-7	TGCGCCAGCAGCCAAGATCCTGGGGGCAGGGGATACGAGCAGTACTTC	CASSQDPGGRGYEQYF
TRBV7-8	TRBD1	many	TRBJ1-5	TGTGCCAGCAGCTTATCGACAGGGTCGGGGCCCCAGCATTTT	CASSLSTGSGPQHF
TRBV2	TRBD1	few	TRBJ1-1	TGTGCCAGCAGGCCGACAGGGGGATCGTTCACTGAAGCTTTCTTT	CASRPTGGSFTEAFF
TRBV6-5	TRBD2	-	TRBJ2-5	TGTGCCAGCAGTTACGGTCGGGGGGACCCTCAAGAGACCCAGTACTTC	CASSYGRGDPQETQYF
TRBV20-1	-	many	TRBJ1-6	TGCAGTGCAGAAAGACAGGACTCCTATAATTCACCCCTCCACTTT	CSAERQDSYNSPLHF
TRBV5-1	TRBD1	-	TRBJ1-3	TGCGCCAGCAGCCACCCCGACAGGGAAAGTTCCACCATATATTTT	CASSHPDRESSTIYF
TRBV6-6	-	-	TRBJ2-5	TGTGCCAGCAGTTTACTGGGTGGGACCCAGTACTTC	CASSLLGGTQYF
TRBV5-1	TRBD1	many	TRBJ1-5	TGCGCCAGCAGTTTACAGGGGTTTAGCAATCAGCCCCAGCATTTT	CASSLQGFSNQPQHF
TRBV10-3	-	few	TRBJ1-5	TGTGCCAGCAGAGACCCGACAGGTAGCAATCAGCCCCAGCATTTT	CASRDPTGSNQPQHF
TRBV19	-	-	TRBJ1-1	TGTGCCAGTAGTATAAGGAAATTTGAAGCTTTCTTT	CASSIRKFEAFF
TRBV10-3	TRBD1	-	TRBJ2-5	TGTGCCATCAGTGAGCAGACAGGGTTCGGTCAGCCCCAGTACTTC	CAISEQTGFGQPQYF
TRBV15	-	-	TRBJ2-2	TGTGCCACCAGCAGAGTAACAGAGACGGCGAACACCGGGAAGCTGTTTTTT	CATSRVTETANTGKLFF